One and the same sample provided the 13 T cell receptor beta chains below, sequenced in a study of graft-versus-host responses after intestinal transplantation. These receptors' targets are unknown. Clones were read by immunoSEQ multiplex PCR, and TCRdb kept only the in-frame ones, dropping some. The profile shows around 99,000 clones, 87% of them singletons. The material was unstimulated CD4+ T cells sorted from spleen or lymph node cells, obtained before transplant. The receptors shown here come from a human donor who was the organ donor for an intestinal transplant.

The rearrangement joins TRBV6-5 to TRBJ1-3; a possible D gene is TRBD1 (5 bases). V lost 2 bases and J lost 8, with 13 bases in between. The CDR3 totals 14 residues. The germline gives CDR1 MNHEY, CDR2 SVGAGI. CDR3 in DNA: TGTGCCAGCAGTTACACGCAGGGCAGGGACACCATATATTTT. It codes for CASSYTQGRDTIYF.

The CDR3 region has the DNA TGTGCCAGCAGCTTAGCGGCGGGAAGGACTGGAAACACCATATATTTT. It translates to CASSLAAGRTGNTIYF. The J gene is TRBJ1-3, the V gene TRBV7-6, with D unclear. V lost 0 bases and J 2 bases, leaving 11 bases between the germline ends. The CDR3 totals 16 residues. Germline V gene sequence: CDR1 SGHVS, CDR2 FNYEAQ.

V usage is TRBV2 and J usage is TRBJ2-2; 8 bases align to TRBD1. V dropped 1 base and J dropped 5; count of bases not matched to a gene: 3. Germline V gene lookup returns CDR1 SNHLY and CDR2 FYNNEI. This CDR3 has 15 amino acids. The CDR3 nucleotides read TGTGCCAGCAGTGAAGTAAGACAGGGGACCGGGGAGCTGTTTTTT. This encodes CASSEVRQGTGELFF.

The chain recombines TRBV7-2 with TRBJ1-1; D ambiguous. V was shortened by 3 bases and J by 11 bases, with 16 bases between the two germline ends. Per germline, CDR1 SGHTA and CDR2 FQGNSA. The CDR3 spans 13 residues. Here the CDR3 reads CASSFRRVRGAFF. The DNA of the CDR3 is TGTGCCAGCAGCTTCCGGAGGGTACGTGGGGCTTTCTTT.

This clone appeared a single time. The chain joins TRBV29-1 to TRBJ2-5, with 7 positions matching TRBD1. The CDR3 is 18 residues long. Per germline, CDR1 SQVTM and CDR2 ANQGSEA. Trimming at V came to 5 bases and at J to 4 bases, leaving 22 bases not matched to a gene. CDR3 protein: CSVRPGLHRGRLGETQYF. CDR3 bases: TGCAGCGTTCGTCCCGGGCTCCACAGGGGACGGTTGGGAGAGACCCAGTACTTC.

V is TRBV10-2 and J is TRBJ1-4; possibly TRBD1 for D (5 bases). CDR1 and CDR2 (germline): WSHSY, SAAADI. The CDR3 is 14 residues long. Deletions cut 9 bases from V and 4 bases from J, with 15 bases between. CDR3 sequence: CASTPGQGNEKLFF. CDR3 DNA: TGCGCCAGTACCCCGGGGCAGGGTAATGAAAAACTGTTTTTT.

This clone has just a few counts. The chain combines TRBV6-5 with TRBJ2-7, with 10 positions matching TRBD1. With V trimmed by 6 bases and J by 6 bases, 8 bases remained unmatched. The CDR3 has 14 amino acids. Germline V CDR1 and CDR2: MNHEY, SVGAGI. The CDR3 DNA sequence: TGTGCCAGCAGACACGACAGGGGGCGAGGCGAGCAGTACTTC. This sequence encodes CASRHDRGRGEQYF.

This sequence joins TRBV4-1 and TRBJ2-3, with TRBD2 matching 7 bases. Germline lookup yields CDR1 MGHRA and CDR2 YSYEKL. The ends lost 4 bases at V and 1 base at J; junction bases unmatched: 8. The CDR3 extends over 16 amino acids. The CDR3, as DNA: TGCGCCAGCAGCCCAAGTGGACGGGGGGGCACAGATACGCAGTATTTT. Residues: CASSPSGRGGTDTQYF.

The V and J genes are TRBV16 and TRBJ2-5; 8 nucleotides line up with TRBD1. The tail of the sequence fits TRBJ2-7 better, so the J call may be wrong. Per germline, CDR1 KGHSY and CDR2 FQNENV. This CDR3 is 15 amino acids long. CDR3 sequence: CASSQPTGVSYEQYF. The CDR3 nucleotides are TGTGCCAGCAGCCAACCGACAGGGGTTTCCTACGAGCAGTACTTC.

The V and J genes are TRBV27 and TRBJ2-1; 9 nucleotides align to TRBD2. V shed 3 bases and J 6 bases; nucleotides not matched to a gene: 12. This CDR3 is 17 amino acids long. Germline CDR1 and CDR2: MNHEY and SMNVEV (reference sequence). The DNA of the CDR3 is TGTGCCAGCAGTTTCTGGGCGTCGCGGGGGGGCCCCAATGAGCAGTTCTTC. Translating it yields CASSFWASRGGPNEQFF.

This chain links TRBV2 with TRBJ1-6; D not certain. Between the trimmed V and J ends, which lost 4 bases and 5 bases, there was a span of 9 bases. This CDR3 contains 14 residues. Germline CDR1 SNHLY, CDR2 FYNNEI. CDR3 protein: CASSVWRNNSPLHF. The DNA for the CDR3 is TGTGCCAGCAGTGTTTGGCGGAATAATTCACCCCTCCACTTT. The complete variable domain, with remaining parts taken from reference TRBV2 and TRBJ1-6, reads EPEVTQTPSHQVTQMGQEVILRCVPISNHLYFYWYRQILGQKVEFLVSFYNNEISEKSEIFDDQFSVERPDGSNFTLKIRSTKLEDSAMYFCASSVWRNNSPLHFGNGTRLTVT.

The V and J genes are TRBV30 and TRBJ1-5; D gene ambiguous. This CDR3 comprises 13 residues. The V end lost 1 base, the J end lost 6 bases, and 10 bases lay between the germline ends. The germline V gene encodes CDR1 GTSNPN and CDR2 SVGIG (reference sequence). CDR3 sequence reads: CAWSGSDGQPQHF. Here the CDR3 DNA reads TGTGCCTGGAGTGGGAGCGATGGTCAGCCCCAGCATTTT.

The chain couples TRBV5-1 to TRBJ2-7; D gene ambiguous. Germline V CDR1 and CDR2: SGHRS, YFSETQ. This CDR3 comprises 13 residues. Deletions cut 5 bases from V and 1 base from J, with 10 bases between. CDR3 region: CASSRGPSYEQYF. As DNA, the CDR3 is TGCGCCAGCAGTCGCGGCCCTTCCTACGAGCAGTACTTC.